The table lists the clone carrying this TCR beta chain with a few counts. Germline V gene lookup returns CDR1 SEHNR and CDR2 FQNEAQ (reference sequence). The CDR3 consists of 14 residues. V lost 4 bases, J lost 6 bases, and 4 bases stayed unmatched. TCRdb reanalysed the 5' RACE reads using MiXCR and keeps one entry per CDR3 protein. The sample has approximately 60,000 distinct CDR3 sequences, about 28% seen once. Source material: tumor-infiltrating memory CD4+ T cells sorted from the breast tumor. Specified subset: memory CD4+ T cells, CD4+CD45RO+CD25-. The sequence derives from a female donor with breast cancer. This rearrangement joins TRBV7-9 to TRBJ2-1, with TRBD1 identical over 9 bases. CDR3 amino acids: CASSYQDRGNEQFF. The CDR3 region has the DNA TGTGCCAGCAGCTACCAGGACAGGGGCAATGAGCAGTTCTTC.